This TCR beta chain appears in the sequencing data of a study of OX40 agonist ivuxolimab in advanced cancers. Study overall: Of mixed ages from about 23 to 85 and averaging approximately 60 years, the group was 65% to 85% male. Two cutaneous melanoma patients and one hepatocellular carcinoma patient, three in all, had partial responses.

Produced via immunoSEQ multiplex PCR; TCRdb's table is partial and in-frame only. The top ten clones hold about 0.44% of a sample with 72,000 or so clones, around 80% of them seen once. This clone was detected once. Trimming left V 5 bases short and J 4 bases short, with 8 bases between. CDR3 length: 12 residues. In germline, CDR1 is ENHRY, CDR2 SYGVKD. The starting material was CD4+ or CD8+ T cells sorted from blood, obtained in a trial of the OX40 agonist ivuxolimab. The chain employs TRBV10-3 and TRBJ1-2; D is undetermined. The origin of this receptor is an adult with an advanced solid tumor such as melanoma, head and neck, liver or kidney cancer. The CDR3 protein is CAISTVPYGYTF. The DNA for the CDR3 is TGTGCCATCAGTACCGTTCCCTATGGCTACACCTTC.